The T cell receptor beta chain described here comes from a study of post-analysis software for immune sequencing data. Study-level points and caveats: Samples from a shared batch, those prepared together, strongly co-clustered by F measure. Higher frequency in patients than in controls was seen for five TRBV segments, with TRBV5-6, TRBV5-1 and TRBV20-1 among them. A significant reduction in normalized Chao1 diversity was observed in multiple sclerosis patients versus controls.

Unique molecular identifiers were built into the TCR beta cDNA libraries. Yield was roughly 0.5 million cDNA molecules from around 0.96 to 9.9 million T cells. TCRdb re-analysed the PCR reads in MiXCR, keeping a single row per CDR3 protein. The sample records around 200,000 distinct CDR3 sequences, approximately 30% being singletons. This clonotype was observed many times. No antigen is known for it. Trimming pared 2 bases from V and 4 bases from J, leaving 7 bases between. This CDR3 region has 13 residues. Germline assignment: CDR1 MNHEY and CDR2 SMNVEV (reference sequence). The chain couples TRBV27 to TRBJ2-3; D unclear. The material sequenced was blood. This TCR was recovered from a girl aged 2-17 years with multiple sclerosis. The CDR3, as DNA: TGTGCCAGCAGTTTACAGGTCCCAGATACGCAGTATTTT. This sequence encodes CASSLQVPDTQYF.